This T cell receptor (beta chain) was obtained from a study of circulating and synovial CD4+ cells in juvenile arthritis. Study-wide results and limits: Deeper sequencing increased measured overlap with synovial clonotypes. Circulating pathogenic-like lymphocytes shared a substantially higher fraction of CDR3 sequences with synovium than bulk blood.

This table comes from immunoSEQ multiplex PCR, and its TCRdb copy is limited to in-frame clones, with some not included. The data hold under 40,000 clones, with around 95% observed a single time. The CDR3 loop spans 15 amino acids. Germline V CDR1 and CDR2: MDHEN, SYDVKM. Unmatched junction bases numbered 10, after V lost 4 bases and J lost 7 bases. To note about this clone: Its cognate antigen is unknown.

The sequencing sample was made of CD4+ T cells from blood. V usage is TRBV28 and J usage is TRBJ1-5; TRBD1 agrees at 7 bases. The receptor was isolated from a human donor with juvenile idiopathic arthritis. CDR3 loop: CASSSLQGNMQPQHF. CDR3 DNA sequence: TGTGCCAGCAGTTCACTACAGGGGAATATGCAGCCCCAGCATTTT. The full variable domain, in which reference TRBV28 and TRBJ1-5 provide the parts outside the CDR3, is DVKVTQSSRYLVKRTGEKVFLECVQDMDHENMFWYRQDPGLGLRLIYFSYDVKMKEKGDIPEGYSVSREKKERFSLILESASTNQTSMYLCASSSLQGNMQPQHFGDGTRLSIL.